A selection of T cell receptor beta chains follows, all from one sample in a study of beta chain features in type 1 diabetes. The data were produced by immunoSEQ multiplex PCR, yet TCRdb's version contains in-frame clones alone and is incomplete. The sample has about 13,000 clones, 45% to 50% seen once. Sequenced: stem cell memory CD4+ T cells from blood. Receptor source: a man between 18 and 35 years old in good health. The CDR3 runs from the conserved cysteine through the conserved F or W. Each record gives: J gene, V gene, D gene, clone size, CDR3 DNA, CDR3 protein. A D gene is named only where the DNA matches it firmly. Size is omitted from some rows. Given values are once, few, many or a class for expanded clones.

TRBJ1-3 | TRBV5-4 | - | - | TGTGCCAGCAGCTTGTGGGGGCGTGGTGGCACCATATATTTT | CASSLWGRGGTIYF
TRBJ1-1 | TRBV5-1 | - | - | TGCGCCAGCAGCTCCGGGACATTCGACACTGAAGCTTTCTTT | CASSSGTFDTEAFF
TRBJ1-5 | TRBV2 | TRBD1 | - | TGTGCCAGCAGAGAGACAGGGAGCAATCAGCCCCAGCATTTT | CASRETGSNQPQHF
TRBJ2-7 | TRBV15 | - | - | TGTGCCACCAGCAGAGCTAAGGGGCTGTACGAGCAGTACTTC | CATSRAKGLYEQYF
TRBJ1-1 | TRBV7-9 | - | few | TGTGCCAGCAGCCCTTTCCGGGACACTGAAGCTTTCTTT | CASSPFRDTEAFF
TRBJ2-7 | TRBV5-1 | TRBD1 | few | TGCGCCAGCAGCTGGACGGGACAGGGAGGTTACGAGCAGTACTTC | CASSWTGQGGYEQYF
TRBJ1-2 | TRBV2 | - | few | TGTGCGAGTAAAGTGTTTGATGGCTACACCTTC | CASKVFDGYTF
TRBJ2-2 | TRBV7-3 | TRBD2 | - | TGTGCCAGCAGCTTAATACGCGGGGGGGCCGGCGGGGAGCTGTTTTTT | CASSLIRGGAGGELFF
TRBJ1-2 | TRBV18 | - | few | TGTGCCAGCTCACCTTCGACGGAGGGCTACACCTTC | CASSPSTEGYTF
TRBJ2-5 | TRBV7-2 | - | - | TGTGCCAGCAGCTTAGGCGCTAGCTCGGAGACCCAGTACTTC | CASSLGASSETQYF
TRBJ1-2 | TRBV5-5 | TRBD1 | - | TGTGCCAGCAGCTTGGTGGGGACAGGGCCCTCTTATGGCTACACCTTC | CASSLVGTGPSYGYTF
TRBJ1-2 | TRBV7-6 | TRBD1 | - | TGTGCCAGCAGCCCGCCCGGACAGGGTTACTATGGCTACACCTTC | CASSPPGQGYYGYTF
TRBJ1-3 | TRBV6-6 | - | - | TGTGCCAGCAGTCTGCCTAACGCTGGAAACACCATATATTTT | CASSLPNAGNTIYF
TRBJ2-7 | TRBV7-2 | - | - | TGTGCCAGCAGCTTAGCCGGGACACTATACGAGCAGTACTTC | CASSLAGTLYEQYF
TRBJ2-1 | TRBV5-1 | - | few | TGCGCCAGCAGCTTACGAGCGGAGAGATTCAATGAGCAGTTCTTC | CASSLRAERFNEQFF
TRBJ2-2 | TRBV27 | TRBD1 | - | TGTGCCAGCACCCCAACAGGGGGAGGGGAGCTGTTTTTT | CASTPTGGGELFF
TRBJ2-5 | TRBV11-2 | TRBD2 | - | TGTGCCAGCAGCGGGACTAGCGGGGGGGAGACCCAGTACTTC | CASSGTSGGETQYF
TRBJ2-2 | TRBV28 | - | few | TGTGCCAGCAGTTTCCTCACCGGGACACAGGATAACACCGGGGAGCTGTTTTTT | CASSFLTGTQDNTGELFF
TRBJ2-5 | TRBV7-9 | - | - | TGTGCCAGCAGCAAGTCTCTGCAGGGTCTCCAAGAGACCCAGTACTTC | CASSKSLQGLQETQYF
TRBJ2-2 | TRBV7-9 | - | few | TGTGCCAGCAGCTTAGCTCTCGGGGAGCTGTTTTTT | CASSLALGELFF
TRBJ2-1 | TRBV11-2 | TRBD2 | - | TGTGCCAGCAGCTTAGATGGGACTAGTCATGAGCAGTTCTTC | CASSLDGTSHEQFF
TRBJ2-5 | TRBV2 | TRBD1 | - | TGTGCCAGCAGCGACAGGGGGCGAACCCAGTACTTC | CASSDRGRTQYF
TRBJ1-2 | TRBV18 | - | once | TGTGCCAGCTCACAGGGAGAGCGGTTGGGCTACACCTTC | CASSQGERLGYTF